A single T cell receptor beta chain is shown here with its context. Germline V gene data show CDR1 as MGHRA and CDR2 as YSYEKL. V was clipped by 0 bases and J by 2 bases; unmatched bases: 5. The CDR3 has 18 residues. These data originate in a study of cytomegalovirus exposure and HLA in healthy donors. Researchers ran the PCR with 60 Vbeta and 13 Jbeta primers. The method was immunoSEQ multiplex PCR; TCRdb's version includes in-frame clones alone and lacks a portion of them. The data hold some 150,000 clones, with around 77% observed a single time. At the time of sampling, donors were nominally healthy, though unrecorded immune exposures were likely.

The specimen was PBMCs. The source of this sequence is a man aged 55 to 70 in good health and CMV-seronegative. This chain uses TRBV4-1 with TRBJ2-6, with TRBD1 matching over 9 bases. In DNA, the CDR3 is TGCGCCAGCAGCCAAGATTGGGACAGGGAGACTGGGGCCAACGTCCTGACTTTC. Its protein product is CASSQDWDRETGANVLTF.